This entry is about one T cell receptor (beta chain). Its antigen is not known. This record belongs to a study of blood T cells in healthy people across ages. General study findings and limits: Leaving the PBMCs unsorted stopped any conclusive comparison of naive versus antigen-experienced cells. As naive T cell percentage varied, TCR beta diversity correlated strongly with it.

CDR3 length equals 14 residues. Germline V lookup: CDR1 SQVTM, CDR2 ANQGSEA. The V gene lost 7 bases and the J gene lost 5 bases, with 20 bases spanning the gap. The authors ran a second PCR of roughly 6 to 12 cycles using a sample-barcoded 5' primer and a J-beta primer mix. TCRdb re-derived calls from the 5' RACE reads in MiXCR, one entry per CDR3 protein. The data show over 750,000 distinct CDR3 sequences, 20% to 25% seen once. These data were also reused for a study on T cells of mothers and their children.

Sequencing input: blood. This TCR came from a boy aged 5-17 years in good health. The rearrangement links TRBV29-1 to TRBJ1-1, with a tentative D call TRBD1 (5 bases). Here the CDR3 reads CSARVTPQGTEAFF. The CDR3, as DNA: TGCAGCGCAAGAGTGACTCCCCAGGGAACTGAAGCTTTCTTT.